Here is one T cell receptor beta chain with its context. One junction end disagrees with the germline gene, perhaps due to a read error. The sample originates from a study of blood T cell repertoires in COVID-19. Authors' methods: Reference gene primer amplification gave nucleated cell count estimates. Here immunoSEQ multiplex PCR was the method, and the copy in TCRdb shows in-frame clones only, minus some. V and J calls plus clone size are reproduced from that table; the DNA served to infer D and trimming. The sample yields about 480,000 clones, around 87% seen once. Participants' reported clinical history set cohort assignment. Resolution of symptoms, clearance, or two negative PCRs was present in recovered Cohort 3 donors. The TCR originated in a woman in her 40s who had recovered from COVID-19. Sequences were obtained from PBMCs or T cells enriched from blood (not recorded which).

As DNA, the CDR3 is TGTGCCAGCAGGTTAGCGGGAGAGGGATACAATGAGCAGTTCTTC. It yields the protein CASRLAGEGYNEQFF. V usage is TRBV11-2 and J usage is TRBJ2-1; 9 nucleotides match TRBD2. The CDR3 has 15 amino acids. Germline-derived CDR1 and CDR2 are SGHAT and FQNNGV.